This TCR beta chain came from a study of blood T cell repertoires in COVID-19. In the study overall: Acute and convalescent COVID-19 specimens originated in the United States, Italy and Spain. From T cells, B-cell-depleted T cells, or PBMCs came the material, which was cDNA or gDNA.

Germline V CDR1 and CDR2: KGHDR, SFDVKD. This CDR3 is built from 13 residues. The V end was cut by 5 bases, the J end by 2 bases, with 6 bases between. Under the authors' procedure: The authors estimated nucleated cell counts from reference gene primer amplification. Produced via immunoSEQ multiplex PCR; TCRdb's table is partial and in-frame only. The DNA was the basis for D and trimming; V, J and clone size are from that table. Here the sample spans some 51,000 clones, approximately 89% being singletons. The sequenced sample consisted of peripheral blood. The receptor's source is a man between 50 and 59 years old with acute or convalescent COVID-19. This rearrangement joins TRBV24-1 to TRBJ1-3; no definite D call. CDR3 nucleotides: TGTGCCACCAGTGGGGGAGCTGGAAACACCATATATTTT. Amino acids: CATSGGAGNTIYF.